The 3 T cell receptor beta chains in this list originate from one sample, sequenced in a study of T-cell reconstitution after alpha-beta-depleted transplantation in children. Preparation of the TCRbeta library used unique molecular identifiers. TCRdb re-called the PCR reads through MiXCR, storing one row per CDR3 protein. Of approximately 210,000 distinct CDR3 sequences in the sample, approximately 17% were seen once. The material sequenced was PBMCs, mostly from graft donor cells, taken 360 days after TCRalphabeta/CD19-depleted stem cell transplant. These receptors were obtained from a male patient aged 2 to 10 who had a stem cell transplant for acute lymphoblastic leukemia, so the T cells may come from the graft donor.

This clonotype was detected only a few times. V is TRBV27 and J is TRBJ2-1; D is unresolved. This CDR3 has 13 amino acids. Per germline, CDR1 MNHEY and CDR2 SMNVEV (reference sequence). V lost 1 base to trimming and J lost 6 bases, with 7 bases between them. The CDR3 loop is CASSLWGSNEQFF. Written as DNA, the CDR3 is TGTGCCAGCAGTTTATGGGGAAGCAATGAGCAGTTCTTC.

This clonotype was recorded at least ten times. V is TRBV27 and J is TRBJ2-7; no reliable D call. Germline lookup yields CDR1 MNHEY and CDR2 SMNVEV (reference sequence). Trimming stripped 4 bases from V and 3 bases from J, with 4 bases between. The CDR3 contains 11 residues. The CDR3 DNA is TGTGCCAGCAGTTCGGGCTACGAGCAGTACTTC. Amino acid sequence: CASSSGYEQYF.

Ten or more counts support this clonotype. J is TRBJ2-7 and V is TRBV6-5; D gene ambiguous. This CDR3 has 16 amino acids. Germline loops: CDR1 MNHEY, CDR2 SVGAGI. Trimming removed 1 base from V and 0 bases from J, with 13 bases in between. The CDR3 nucleotides read TGTGCCAGCAGTTACTATGGACCGGCTGGCTCCTACGAGCAGTACTTC. As protein: CASSYYGPAGSYEQYF.